This T cell receptor (beta chain) was observed in a study of blood T cell repertoires in COVID-19. Study-wide background: There were acute and convalescent COVID-19 samples, and they came from the United States, Italy and Spain. T cells, B-cell-depleted T cells, or PBMCs supplied cDNA or gDNA.

In the source study's methods: Amplifying reference gene primers gave estimates of nucleated cell counts. TCRdb's copy holds only in-frame clones and misses some; the assay was immunoSEQ multiplex PCR. That table is the source of V, J and clone size, and D and trimming were worked out from the DNA. This sample carries 280,000 or so clones, around nine tenths of them seen once, and the ten largest clones take roughly an eighth. The receptor was derived from a woman between 55 and 75 years old with acute or convalescent COVID-19. Sequenced: peripheral blood.

The CDR3: CASSSLAGNAGGGEQYF. The CDR3, as DNA: TGTGCCAGCAGCTCACTAGCGGGAAATGCCGGGGGAGGGGAGCAGTACTTC. The chain is built from TRBV27 and TRBJ2-7, with 10 positions matching TRBD2. With V trimmed by 6 bases and J by 7 bases, 18 bases remained unmatched. Germline V gene data show CDR1 as MNHEY and CDR2 as SMNVEV (reference sequence). This CDR3 has 17 amino acids.